The 10 T cell receptor beta chains below come from one sample, sequenced in a study of CD8 T cells in ankylosing spondylitis. TCRdb ran MiXCR on the 5' RACE reads and lists one entry per CDR3 protein. The table shows roughly 30,000 distinct CDR3 sequences, with about 31% occurring only once. Sequenced material: synovial fluid, either unsorted or a sorted T cell fraction (not recorded which). The receptors here all came from a male donor with ankylosing spondylitis.

The chain uses TRBV7-8 and TRBJ2-2; 12 nucleotides match TRBD2. The CDR3 covers 17 residues. CDR1 SGHVS and CDR2 FQNEAQ come from the germline V gene. The ends lost 4 bases at V and 7 bases at J; junction bases unmatched: 10. The CDR3 region is CASSSGLAGRRGGELFF. The CDR3 DNA sequence: TGTGCCAGCAGCTCGGGACTAGCGGGCCGACGGGGCGGGGAGCTGTTTTTT. The variable domain in full, with the rest retrieved from reference TRBV7-8 and TRBJ2-2, is GAGVSQSPRYKVAKRGQDVALRCDPISGHVSLFWYQQALGQGPEFLTYFQNEAQLDKSGLPSDRFFAERPEGSVSTLKIQRTQQEDSAVYLCASSSGLAGRRGGELFFGEGSRLTVL.

This clonotype occurred a few times. The V call is TRBV2, the J call TRBJ2-7; either TRBD1 or TRBD2 may fit D (5 bases each). Germline lookup yields CDR1 SNHLY and CDR2 FYNNEI. The CDR3 is made up of 13 amino acids. V lost 8 bases, J lost 9 bases, and 20 bases lay in between. The CDR3 DNA follows: TGTGCCAGCGAAGGGGACGGCCCTTTAACGCAGTACTTC. Translation gives CASEGDGPLTQYF. Combining the CDR3 with reference TRBV2 and TRBJ2-7 gives the whole variable domain EPEVTQTPSHQVTQMGQEVILRCVPISNHLYFYWYRQILGQKVEFLVSFYNNEISEKSEIFDDQFSVERPDGSNFTLKIRSTKLEDSAMYFCASEGDGPLTQYFGPGTRLTVT.

Of note for this clonotype: It may be a read error: a sequence one base away is much more abundant. The V and J genes are TRBV10-2 and TRBJ1-5; D may be TRBD1 (6 bases). The germline CDR1 and CDR2 sequences are WSHSY and SAAADI. The CDR3 is made up of 14 amino acids. V lost 5 bases to trimming and J lost 6 bases, with 14 bases between them. CDR3 residues: CASSLGQFTQPQHF. The CDR3 nucleotides are TGCGCCAGCAGTTTGGGACAATTCACTCAGCCCCAGCATTTT.

V is TRBV27 and J is TRBJ2-7; 10 bases line up with TRBD1. The CDR3 totals 14 residues. Per the germline V gene, CDR1 is MNHEY and CDR2 is SMNVEV (reference sequence). J gave up 2 bases and V 5 bases, and 3 bases lay outside the gene matches. The CDR3 is CASSEGQGAYEQYF. The CDR3 DNA is TGTGCCAGCAGTGAAGGACAGGGGGCCTACGAGCAGTACTTC.

This clonotype appeared many times. The chain is built from TRBV20-1 and TRBJ2-7; 13 nucleotides match TRBD2. Germline lookup yields CDR1 DFQATT and CDR2 SNEGSKA (reference sequence). CDR3 size: 14 residues. Trimming took 6 bases from V and 4 from J; bases not matched to a gene: 6. The CDR3 DNA sequence: TGCAGTGCAAGCACTAGCGGGAGGGCGTACGAGCAGTACTTC. The encoded protein is CSASTSGRAYEQYF.

At least ten counts were recorded for this clonotype. The rearrangement joins TRBV12-3 or TRBV12-4 to TRBJ2-2; 7 bases are shared with TRBD1. V shed 6 bases, J shed 5 bases, and the junction held 12 bases outside the gene matches. The CDR3 extends over 16 amino acids. CDR3 in amino acids: CASSPPPGQSTGELFF. The CDR3 bases are TGTGCCAGCAGCCCCCCCCCGGGACAGTCTACCGGGGAGCTGTTTTTT.

The chain has TRBV11-3 and TRBJ1-1; D remains ambiguous. V shed 8 bases and J shed 1 base, with 11 bases lying between them. This CDR3 spans 13 amino acids. Germline V gives CDR1 SGHNT, CDR2 YENEEA. The CDR3 region has the DNA TGTGCCAGCGGGTACAGTCCGAACACTGAAGCTTTCTTT. This codes for CASGYSPNTEAFF.

This clonotype has ten or more counts. The V gene is TRBV12-5, the J gene TRBJ1-6; tentative D call: TRBD1 (5 bases). CDR1 is LGHNT and CDR2 is FRNRAP in the germline V gene. The CDR3 runs to 17 residues. Deletions cut 0 bases from V and 7 bases from J, with 16 bases between. CDR3 amino acids: CASGLVGGRVGNSPLHF. The CDR3 DNA follows: TGTGCTAGTGGTTTGGTGGGGGGAAGGGTCGGGAATTCACCCCTCCACTTT.

V is TRBV20-1 and J is TRBJ2-7; 9 bases line up with TRBD1. In germline, CDR1 is DFQATT, CDR2 SNEGSKA (reference sequence). Losses at the gene ends were 3 bases for V and 4 bases for J; bases not matched to a gene: 10. This CDR3 contains 15 residues. The CDR3 sequence: CSASGRDRDFYEQYF. CDR3 in DNA: TGCAGTGCTAGCGGCCGGGACAGGGATTTTTACGAGCAGTACTTC.

As DNA, the CDR3 is TGTGCCAGCAGCCAAGGCTGGTCGGCTGAAGCTTTCTTT. Amino acids: CASSQGWSAEAFF. The V call is TRBV4-2, the J call TRBJ1-1, with D uncertain. Germline CDR1 reads LGHNA; CDR2 reads YNFKEQ. The CDR3 runs to 13 residues. V dropped 1 base and J dropped 6 bases, with 9 bases sitting between them.